This section outlines one TCR beta chain sequence together with its context. The table came from immunoSEQ multiplex PCR; TCRdb's copy has only in-frame clones and leaves some out. The sample lists about 150,000 clones, 93% occurring once. This sample was taken from a study of control samples from healthy donors and cancer patients. The CDR3 runs 12 residues. V lost 1 base and J 19 bases, leaving 14 bases between the germline ends. Germline V gene lookup returns CDR1 LGHDT and CDR2 YNNKEL (reference sequence). The chain couples TRBV3-1 (or the pseudogene TRBV3-2) to TRBJ1-6; the D is unclear. This TCR came from a man aged 18 to 30 in good health. The specimen was blood. The CDR3 region is CASSQGPACRHF. DNA of the CDR3: TGTGCCAGCAGCCAAGGGCCCGCATGTAGACACTTT.